This entry lists 24 T cell receptor beta chains sequenced from one sample in a study of shared clonotypes between healthy human individuals. Libraries were prepared by immunoSEQ multiplex PCR; TCRdb keeps only in-frame clonotypes and omits some of them. The table has 2 million to 2.5 million clones, 90% to 95% seen once. The sequencing sample was made of naive CD4+ T cells from PBMCs. The subset here: CD45RA+ positively selected. The origin of the receptors is a man in his late teens or twenties in good health. Some clones in this sample may be carry-over from other donors' samples.

The chain recombines TRBV25-1 with TRBJ2-5; TRBD2 aligns across 9 bases. The junction had 10 bases not matched to a gene; V was cut back by 3 bases and J by 5 bases. CDR1 and CDR2 (germline): MGHDK, SYGVNS. The CDR3 length is 16 residues. The CDR3 DNA is TGTGCCAGCAGTGACCCTCGACTAGCGGCTGTGGAGACCCAGTACTTC. Translating gives CASSDPRLAAVETQYF.

J is TRBJ1-2 and V is TRBV5-5, with unresolved D. Germline V lookup: CDR1 SGHKS, CDR2 YYEKEE (reference sequence). Trimming removed 1 base at V and 4 bases at J, with 14 bases between. This CDR3 spans 15 amino acids. CDR3 region: CASSLSSGTAYGYTF. Written as DNA, the CDR3 is TGTGCCAGCAGCTTGTCGTCTGGCACGGCCTATGGCTACACCTTC. Supplemented by reference TRBV5-5 and TRBJ1-2, the full variable domain reads DAGVTQSPTHLIKTRGQQVTLRCSPISGHKSVSWYQQVLGQGPQFIFQYYEKEERGRGNFPDRFSARQFPNYSSELNVNALLLGDSALYLCASSLSSGTAYGYTFGSGTRLTVV.

The chain carries TRBV6-5 and TRBJ2-7, with a possible D match to TRBD1 (6 bases). This CDR3 has 16 residues. From germline, CDR1 is MNHEY and CDR2 SVGAGI. Deletions cut 2 bases from V and 0 bases from J, with 14 bases between. Written as DNA, the CDR3 is TGTGCCAGCAGTTACGAGCAGACAGGTTACTCCTACGAGCAGTACTTC. It encodes CASSYEQTGYSYEQYF.

As concerns this clone: Other DNA sequences in this sample translate to the same CDR3. The chain combines TRBV7-2 with TRBJ2-7; D is ambiguous. CDR1 and CDR2 from the germline V gene are SGHTA and FQGNSA. There are 12 residues in the CDR3. Between the trimmed V and J ends, which lost 3 bases and 2 bases, there was a span of 5 bases. The DNA of the CDR3 is TGTGCCAGCAGCTTCTCCACCTACGAGCAGTACTTC. It encodes CASSFSTYEQYF. Full variable domain (outside the CDR3, taken from reference TRBV7-2 and TRBJ2-7): GAGVSQSPSNKVTEKGKDVELRCDPISGHTALYWYRQSLGQGLEFLIYFQGNSAPDKSGLPSDRFSAERTGGSVSTLTIQRTQQEDSAVYLCASSFSTYEQYFGPGTRLTVT.

CDR3 in DNA: TGTGCCAGCAGCACCGGACTAGCGGGAGTTTACGAGCAGTACTTC. Protein sequence: CASSTGLAGVYEQYF. V and J are TRBV11-2 and TRBJ2-7; 13 nucleotides line up with TRBD2. The ends lost 5 bases at V and 4 bases at J; junction bases unmatched: 5. Germline V lookup: CDR1 SGHAT, CDR2 FQNNGV. This CDR3 comprises 15 residues.

This chain links TRBV6-1 with TRBJ2-5; unclear D gene. V was cut by 4 bases and J by 7 bases, with 7 bases left in between. There are 11 residues in the CDR3. Germline values: CDR1 MNHNS, CDR2 SASEGT. CDR3 coding DNA: TGTGCCAGCAGTGGGGCGTGGACCCAGTACTTC. Translation: CASSGAWTQYF.

The chain carries TRBV29-1 and TRBJ2-7; either TRBD1 or TRBD2 may fit D (5 bases each). The CDR3 is 14 residues long. Between the trimmed V and J ends, which lost 4 bases and 2 bases, there was a span of 15 bases. Per germline, CDR1 SQVTM and CDR2 ANQGSEA. The DNA for the CDR3 is TGCAGCGTTGTTAGAGGGGACCCCCCCTACGAGCAGTACTTC. Protein sequence: CSVVRGDPPYEQYF.

This chain links TRBV28 with TRBJ2-5, with unresolved D. The CDR3 extends over 13 amino acids. CDR1 MDHEN and CDR2 SYDVKM come from the germline V gene. V was shortened by 5 bases and J by 5 bases, with 12 bases between the two germline ends. For the CDR3, the DNA is TGTGCCAGCAGTCGGCAAACGTGGGAGACCCAGTACTTC. Translating gives CASSRQTWETQYF. The entire variable domain, with the rest obtained from reference TRBV28 and TRBJ2-5, is as follows: DVKVTQSSRYLVKRTGEKVFLECVQDMDHENMFWYRQDPGLGLRLIYFSYDVKMKEKGDIPEGYSVSREKKERFSLILESASTNQTSMYLCASSRQTWETQYFGPGTRLLVL.

This clone is a singleton in its sample. This chain connects TRBV7-9 to TRBJ2-1; 13 nucleotides align to TRBD2. The CDR3 consists of 15 residues. The V and J ends lost 5 bases and 6 bases, in that order; junction bases with no gene match: 4. Per the germline V gene, CDR1 is SEHNR and CDR2 is FQNEAQ (reference sequence). The CDR3 reads CASSKTSGRANEQFF. The CDR3 nucleotides read TGTGCCAGCAGCAAAACTAGCGGGAGGGCCAATGAGCAGTTCTTC. The variable domain in full, with the rest retrieved from reference TRBV7-9 and TRBJ2-1, is DTGVSQNPRHKITKRGQNVTFRCDPISEHNRLYWYRQTLGQGPEFLTYFQNEAQLEKSRLLSDRFSAERPKGSFSTLEIQRTEQGDSAMYLCASSKTSGRANEQFFGPGTRLTVL.

The gene calls are TRBV5-5 and TRBJ2-7, with D perhaps TRBD1 (5 bases). The CDR3 spans 14 residues. With 4 bases removed from V and 7 bases from J, the gap between germline ends came to 18 bases. Germline V gene data show CDR1 as SGHKS and CDR2 as YYEKEE (reference sequence). The CDR3 coding sequence is TGTGCCAGCAGCCCCCGGGCTGGGGCGGATGAGCAGTACTTC. Its translation is CASSPRAGADEQYF.

V and J are TRBV28 and TRBJ1-2; D is uncertain. Germline CDR1 MDHEN, CDR2 SYDVKM. V dropped 1 base and J dropped 4 bases, with 16 bases sitting between them. The CDR3 runs to 16 residues. CDR3 loop: CASSLFGAQEAYGYTF. In DNA, the CDR3 is TGTGCCAGCAGTTTATTCGGCGCCCAGGAGGCCTATGGCTACACCTTC.

There are a few counts of this clone. This sequence joins TRBV6-5 and TRBJ1-5; D possibly corresponds to TRBD1 (5 bases). The V gene lost 6 bases and the J gene lost 7 bases, with 19 bases spanning the gap. Germline-derived CDR1 and CDR2 are MNHEY and SVGAGI. This CDR3 has 15 amino acids. The CDR3 spells CASRRGGGVEQPQHF. The CDR3 coding sequence is TGTGCCAGCAGGCGGGGTGGGGGAGTGGAGCAGCCCCAGCATTTT.

CDR3 sequence: CASSRKGGETQYF. Here the CDR3 DNA reads TGTGCCAGCAGCCGTAAGGGGGGTGAGACCCAGTACTTC. The genes are TRBV7-7 and TRBJ2-5; D possibly matches TRBD1 or TRBD2 (6 bases each). This CDR3 has 13 amino acids. Trimming left V 5 bases short and J 5 bases short, with 12 bases between. Germline V gene lookup returns CDR1 SSHAT and CDR2 FNYEAQ (reference sequence).

The chain employs TRBV28 and TRBJ1-1, with 9 positions matching TRBD1. This CDR3 spans 14 amino acids. Trimming removed 6 bases from V and 4 bases from J; junction bases left unmatched: 6. Germline CDR1 and CDR2: MDHEN and SYDVKM. Here the CDR3 DNA reads TGTGCCAGCAGAACAGGGGGCTACGGCACTGAAGCTTTCTTT. It encodes CASRTGGYGTEAFF.

CDR3 sequence reads: CAIRLGADTEAFF. Written as DNA, the CDR3 is TGTGCCATCAGGTTGGGGGCGGACACTGAAGCTTTCTTT. The chain couples TRBV10-3 to TRBJ1-1; TRBD1 might be the D (6 bases). Germline CDR1 ENHRY, CDR2 SYGVKD. V was pared by 6 bases and J by 3 bases, with 11 bases between. The CDR3 loop spans 13 amino acids.

This clone has just one count. CDR3 bases: TGTGCCAGCAACCTGGGGGGGAACCACCCAGATACGCAGTATTTT. It is translated as CASNLGGNHPDTQYF. The J gene is TRBJ2-3, the V gene TRBV6-5, with 7 bases aligning to TRBD2. J was trimmed by 4 bases and V by 7 bases; bases with no gene match: 11. The germline CDR1 and CDR2 sequences are MNHEY and SVGAGI. This CDR3 comprises 15 residues.

CDR3 region: CASSPAASGNYNEQFF. The CDR3 coding sequence is TGTGCCAGCAGCCCGGCGGCTAGCGGCAACTACAATGAGCAGTTCTTC. The chain has TRBV11-2 and TRBJ2-1; 7 bases agree with TRBD2. The junction had 10 bases not matched to a gene; V was cut back by 5 bases and J by 3 bases. Germline CDR1 and CDR2: SGHAT and FQNNGV. The CDR3 is made up of 16 amino acids.

This clone came up a few times. The chain joins TRBV7-2 to TRBJ1-3, with D unclear. The V gene's germline CDR1 is SGHTA and CDR2 FQGNSA. Trimming took 1 base from V and 4 from J, leaving 14 bases between them. CDR3 length equals 16 residues. The CDR3 sequence: CASSLENSVAGNTIYF. CDR3 sequence (DNA): TGTGCCAGCAGCTTAGAGAATAGCGTCGCAGGAAACACCATATATTTT.

This chain joins TRBV28 and TRBJ1-2; D is unclear. The CDR3 extends over 12 amino acids. Germline loops: CDR1 MDHEN, CDR2 SYDVKM. CDR3 in DNA: TGTGCTTGTGGAGTATCGGTCTATGGCTACACCTTC. This sequence encodes CACGVSVYGYTF.

The chain is built from TRBV18 and TRBJ1-1; no clear D. In germline, CDR1 is KGHSH, CDR2 LQKENI. Trimming removed 5 bases at V and 5 bases at J, with 12 bases between. The CDR3 has 13 residues. The CDR3 DNA reads TGTGCCAGCTCATTATCAGGTATAACTGAAGCTTTCTTT. It translates to CASSLSGITEAFF.

The genes are TRBV7-6 and TRBJ2-3; D is unclear. The CDR3 sequence is 16 residues long. Between the trimmed V and J ends, which lost 1 base and 0 bases, there was a span of 11 bases. Per germline, CDR1 SGHVS and CDR2 FNYEAQ. CDR3: CASSLGVARSTDTQYF. In DNA form, the CDR3 reads TGTGCCAGCAGCTTAGGGGTCGCGCGGAGCACAGATACGCAGTATTTT.

The chain recombines TRBV6-1 with TRBJ1-2; the D gene is possibly TRBD1 (6 bases). The germline gives CDR1 MNHNS, CDR2 SASEGT. V dropped 6 bases and J dropped 2 bases, with 16 bases sitting between them. The CDR3 runs to 15 residues. The CDR3 loop is CASRDTGSVNYGYTF. DNA for the CDR3: TGTGCCAGCAGGGATACAGGGTCGGTGAACTATGGCTACACCTTC.

The rearrangement joins TRBV28 to TRBJ2-7; D is uncertain. Trimming cost V 3 bases and J 5 bases, with 14 bases left between them. This CDR3 comprises 14 residues. CDR1 MDHEN and CDR2 SYDVKM come from the germline V gene. The CDR3 bases are TGTGCCAGCAGTTTGGGCAGTAGTGACGACGAGCAGTACTTC. It is translated as CASSLGSSDDEQYF.

This chain connects TRBV15 to TRBJ1-2, with D possibly being TRBD1 (5 bases). V was cut by 3 bases and J by 4 bases, with 12 bases left in between. In germline, CDR1 is LNHNV, CDR2 YYDKDF (reference sequence). The CDR3 runs 14 residues. For the CDR3, the DNA is TGTGCCACCAGCAGGGCAGGGTGGGGCTATGGCTACACCTTC. It specifies CATSRAGWGYGYTF.